This T cell receptor (beta chain) derives from a study of blood T cells in healthy people across ages. Findings of the study overall: TCR beta diversity was tightly associated with the proportion of naive T cells.

PCR was performed a second time for about 7 to 11 cycles using a sample-barcoded 5' primer and a J-beta primer mix. Each cDNA molecule received a tag from a template-switch adaptor that had 12 random nucleotides. TCRdb passed the 5' RACE reads through MiXCR, listing each CDR3 protein once. Of about 680,000 distinct CDR3 sequences listed, around 45% are singletons. Healthy Caucasian individuals from Russia aged roughly 6 to 90 were enrolled as donors. The CDR3 runs to 16 residues. Germline CDR1 SGDLS, CDR2 YYNGEE. V dropped 2 bases and J dropped 3; count of bases not matched to a gene: 10. The sample holds many counts of this clonotype. Its antigen is not known.

This receptor was taken from a woman aged 55-70 years in good health. Material: blood. The genes are TRBV9 and TRBJ2-7, with 8 bases identical to TRBD1. The CDR3 nucleotides read TGTGCCAGCAGCGTTTCCGACAGGGGACTTGACTACGAGCAGTACTTC. This gives the protein CASSVSDRGLDYEQYF.